The 10 T cell receptor beta chains in this list originate from one sample, sequenced in a study of T cell responses to AZD1222 COVID-19 vaccine (TCRdb year 2021). The time point label of this sample denotes: about 28 days (+/-7) after the second vaccine dose. Preparation of the library involved the immunoSEQ multiplex PCR assay. TCRdb carries this immuneACCESS record with in-frame sequences only. Its versions omit some clonotypes, under half of them owing to an unresolved V gene in the studies checked, with the rest unexplained. Recorded for this sample are fewer than 90,000 clones; approximately 90% of them occurred a single time. The ten largest clones add up to around 5.5% of the sample. Sequenced material: peripheral blood, taken 28 days after the second AZD1222 dose. The receptor source for this set is an adult who received the AZD1222 COVID-19 vaccine.

The genes are TRBV7-9 and TRBJ2-2; 9 positions match TRBD1. Germline V gives CDR1 SEHNR, CDR2 FQNEAQ (reference sequence). CDR3 length: 16 residues. V was clipped by 5 bases and J by 5 bases; unmatched bases: 9. CDR3 in amino acids: CASSPDRGQNTGELFF. The CDR3 coding sequence is TGTGCCAGCAGCCCGGACAGGGGTCAAAATACCGGGGAGCTGTTTTTT.

The chain combines TRBV7-9 with TRBJ2-7; unclear D gene. Germline assignment: CDR1 SEHNR and CDR2 FQNEAQ (reference sequence). The V gene lost 4 bases and the J gene lost 2 bases, with 9 bases spanning the gap. CDR3 length: 13 residues. The CDR3 DNA follows: TGTGCCAGCAGCTCACGAGGTCCCTACGAGCAGTACTTC. Residues: CASSSRGPYEQYF.

The chain uses TRBV4-3 and TRBJ2-5; tentatively, D is TRBD2 (5 bases). The V end lost 1 base, the J end lost 5 bases, and 14 bases lay between the germline ends. Germline V gene lookup returns CDR1 LGHNA and CDR2 YSLEER. CDR3 length equals 15 residues. CDR3 region: CASSQGGRAGETQYF. The CDR3 DNA sequence: TGCGCCAGCAGCCAAGGAGGGCGGGCCGGGGAGACCCAGTACTTC.

The J gene is TRBJ1-5, the V gene TRBV19; maybe TRBD1 (6 bases). The V end was cut by 1 base, the J end by 6 bases, with 16 bases between. Germline V CDR1 and CDR2: LNHDA, SQIVND (reference sequence). CDR3 size: 16 residues. The CDR3 DNA reads as TGTGCCAGTAGTATAGTTGGGGCAGGGGCCGTTCAGCCCCAGCATTTT. Protein sequence: CASSIVGAGAVQPQHF.

This chain links TRBV4-3 with TRBJ1-2; tentatively, D is TRBD1 (6 bases). The CDR3 is 16 amino acids. The ends were cut back, 0 bases at V and 7 bases at J, with 18 bases in the middle. The germline CDR1 and CDR2 sequences are LGHNA and YSLEER. The CDR3 loop is CASSQDLPGASGGYTF. CDR3 DNA sequence: TGCGCCAGCAGCCAAGATTTGCCAGGGGCTTCAGGTGGCTACACCTTC.

The gene calls are TRBV5-1 and TRBJ2-2, with D tentatively TRBD2 (6 bases). The CDR3 runs 15 residues. Germline CDR1 reads SGHRS; CDR2 reads YFSETQ. V was trimmed by 0 bases and J by 2 bases, leaving 8 bases between them. Here the CDR3 DNA reads TGCGCCAGCAGCTTGGTGCGGGGAAACACCGGGGAGCTGTTTTTT. Its protein product is CASSLVRGNTGELFF. Full variable domain (rest looked up from reference TRBV5-1 and TRBJ2-2): KAGVTQTPRYLIKTRGQQVTLSCSPISGHRSVSWYQQTPGQGLQFLFEYFSETQRNKGNFPGRFSGRQFSNSRSEMNVSTLELGDSALYLCASSLVRGNTGELFFGEGSRLTVL.

The J gene is TRBJ1-4, the V gene TRBV28, with TRBD1 matching 8 bases. This CDR3 has 15 amino acids. Trimming at V came to 5 bases and at J to 8 bases, leaving 10 bases not matched to a gene. CDR1 and CDR2 (germline): MDHEN, SYDVKM. The CDR3 spells CASSIQGALREKLFF. CDR3 coding DNA: TGTGCCAGCAGTATCCAGGGGGCCCTGAGGGAAAAACTGTTTTTT.

The rearrangement links TRBV3-1 (or the pseudogene TRBV3-2) to TRBJ1-6, with D hard to call. Germline CDR1 and CDR2: LGHDT and YNNKEL (reference sequence). Trimming took 1 base from V and 10 from J, leaving 14 bases between them. The CDR3 loop spans 15 amino acids. This chain's CDR3 is CASSQVLSGRSPLHF. CDR3 in DNA: TGTGCCAGCAGCCAAGTTTTGTCAGGCCGATCACCCCTCCACTTT.

The chain carries TRBV6-5 and TRBJ1-2, with 9 bases fitting TRBD1. CDR1 and CDR2 (germline): MNHEY, SVGAGI. The CDR3 spans 13 residues. J was trimmed by 7 bases and V by 6 bases; bases with no gene match: 6. This CDR3 reads CASREDRGSGYTF. The CDR3 nucleotides are TGTGCCAGCAGGGAGGACAGGGGAAGTGGCTACACCTTC.

The chain has TRBV5-1 and TRBJ1-4, with 10 bases identical to TRBD1. V lost 4 bases and J lost 5; bases outside the gene matches: 5. Per the germline V gene, CDR1 is SGHRS and CDR2 is YFSETQ. The CDR3 is 15 amino acids. CDR3 coding DNA: TGCGCCAGCAGCCACCGACAGGGGGCAAATGAAAAACTGTTTTTT. Translation gives CASSHRQGANEKLFF. The full variable domain, rest sourced from reference TRBV5-1 and TRBJ1-4, is KAGVTQTPRYLIKTRGQQVTLSCSPISGHRSVSWYQQTPGQGLQFLFEYFSETQRNKGNFPGRFSGRQFSNSRSEMNVSTLELGDSALYLCASSHRQGANEKLFFGSGTQLSVL.